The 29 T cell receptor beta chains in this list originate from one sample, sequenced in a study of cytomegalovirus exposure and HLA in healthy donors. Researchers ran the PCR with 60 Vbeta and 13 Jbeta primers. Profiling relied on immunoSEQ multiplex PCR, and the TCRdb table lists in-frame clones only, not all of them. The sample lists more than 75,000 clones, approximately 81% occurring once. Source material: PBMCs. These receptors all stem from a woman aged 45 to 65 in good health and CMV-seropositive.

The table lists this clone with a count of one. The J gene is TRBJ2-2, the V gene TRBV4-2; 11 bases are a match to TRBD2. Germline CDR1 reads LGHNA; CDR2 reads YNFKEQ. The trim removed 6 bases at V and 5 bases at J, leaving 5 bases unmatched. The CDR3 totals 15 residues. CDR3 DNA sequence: TGTGCCAGCAGGCAAATAGCGGGAGGGACCGGGGAGCTGTTTTTT. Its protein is CASRQIAGGTGELFF.

The CDR3 nucleotides are TGCGCCAGCAGTGAGCGCGCAGGGTCCGTTGAGACCCAGTACTTC. This encodes CASSERAGSVETQYF. V and J are TRBV10-1 and TRBJ2-5; perhaps TRBD1 as D (5 bases). There are 15 residues in the CDR3. Looked up from germline, CDR1 is WNHNN and CDR2 is SYGVQD (reference sequence). Trimming took 2 bases from V and 5 from J, leaving 15 bases between them.

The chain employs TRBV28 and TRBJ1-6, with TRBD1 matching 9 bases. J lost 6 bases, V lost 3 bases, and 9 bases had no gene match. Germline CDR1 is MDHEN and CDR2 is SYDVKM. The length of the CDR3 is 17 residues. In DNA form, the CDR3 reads TGTGCCAGCAGTTTGTTACAGGGGGCGCAGTTTAATTCACCCCTCCACTTT. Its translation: CASSLLQGAQFNSPLHF.

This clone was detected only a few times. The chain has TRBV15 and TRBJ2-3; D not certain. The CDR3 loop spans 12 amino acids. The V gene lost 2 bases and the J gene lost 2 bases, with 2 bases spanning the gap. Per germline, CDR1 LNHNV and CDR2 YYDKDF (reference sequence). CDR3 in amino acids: CATSRLTDTQYF. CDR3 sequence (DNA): TGTGCCACCAGCAGACTCACAGATACGCAGTATTTT.

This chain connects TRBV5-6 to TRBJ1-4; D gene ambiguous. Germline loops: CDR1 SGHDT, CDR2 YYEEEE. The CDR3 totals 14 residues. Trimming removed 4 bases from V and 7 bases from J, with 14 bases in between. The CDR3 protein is CASSPLGRAEKLFF. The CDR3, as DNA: TGTGCCAGCAGCCCCTTGGGGAGGGCTGAAAAACTGTTTTTT.

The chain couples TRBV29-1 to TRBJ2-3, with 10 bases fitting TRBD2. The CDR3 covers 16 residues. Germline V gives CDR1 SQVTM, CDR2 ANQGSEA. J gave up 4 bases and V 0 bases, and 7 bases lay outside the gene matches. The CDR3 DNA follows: TGCAGCGTTGAAGATCGGGCTAGCGGGAGCCCAGATACGCAGTATTTT. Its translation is CSVEDRASGSPDTQYF.

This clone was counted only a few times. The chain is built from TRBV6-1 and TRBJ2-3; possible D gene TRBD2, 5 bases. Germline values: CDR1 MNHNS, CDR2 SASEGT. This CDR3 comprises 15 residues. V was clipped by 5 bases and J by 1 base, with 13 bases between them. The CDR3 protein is CASSLSAAGTDTQYF. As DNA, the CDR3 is TGTGCCAGCAGTCTCTCCGCAGCGGGCACAGATACGCAGTATTTT.

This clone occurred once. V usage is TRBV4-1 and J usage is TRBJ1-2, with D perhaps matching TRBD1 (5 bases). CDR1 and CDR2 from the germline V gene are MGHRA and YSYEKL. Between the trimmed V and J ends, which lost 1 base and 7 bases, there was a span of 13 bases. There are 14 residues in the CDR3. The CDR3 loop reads CASSQGLSQGGYTF. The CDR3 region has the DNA TGCGCCAGCAGCCAAGGACTGTCCCAGGGTGGCTACACCTTC.

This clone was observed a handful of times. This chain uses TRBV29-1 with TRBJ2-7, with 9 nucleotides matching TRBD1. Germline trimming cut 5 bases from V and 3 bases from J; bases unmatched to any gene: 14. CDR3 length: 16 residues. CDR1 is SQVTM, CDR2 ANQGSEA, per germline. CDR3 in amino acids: CSVCGTPDRGGYEQYF. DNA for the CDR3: TGCAGCGTTTGTGGTACCCCGGACAGGGGCGGCTACGAGCAGTACTTC.

Here the CDR3 reads CASSWTGANEKLFF. The CDR3, as DNA: TGTGCCAGCAGCTGGACAGGAGCTAATGAAAAACTGTTTTTT. The chain uses TRBV7-9 and TRBJ1-4, with TRBD1 identical over 7 bases. This CDR3 contains 14 residues. V trimming: 4 bases; J trimming: 3 bases; junction bases outside the gene matches: 2. Germline assignment: CDR1 SEHNR and CDR2 FQNEAQ (reference sequence).

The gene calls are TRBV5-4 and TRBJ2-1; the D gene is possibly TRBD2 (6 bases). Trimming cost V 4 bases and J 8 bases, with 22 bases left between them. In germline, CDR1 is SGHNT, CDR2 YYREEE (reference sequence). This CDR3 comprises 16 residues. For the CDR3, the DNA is TGTGCCAGCAGCCTCGGGAGCGGGCAAGTGTCCCATGAGCAGTTCTTC. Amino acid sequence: CASSLGSGQVSHEQFF.

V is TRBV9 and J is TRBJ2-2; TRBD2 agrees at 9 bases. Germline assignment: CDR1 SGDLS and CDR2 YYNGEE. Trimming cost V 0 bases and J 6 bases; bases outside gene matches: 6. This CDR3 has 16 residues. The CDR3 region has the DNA TGTGCCAGCAGCGTAGACGCGGGAGGGCGATCCGGGGAGCTGTTTTTT. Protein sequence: CASSVDAGGRSGELFF.

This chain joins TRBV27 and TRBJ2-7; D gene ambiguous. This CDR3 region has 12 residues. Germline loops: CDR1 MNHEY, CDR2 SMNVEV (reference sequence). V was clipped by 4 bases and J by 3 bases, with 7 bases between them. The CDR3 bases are TGTGCCAGCAGTTCACTCAACTACGAGCAGTACTTC. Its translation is CASSSLNYEQYF.

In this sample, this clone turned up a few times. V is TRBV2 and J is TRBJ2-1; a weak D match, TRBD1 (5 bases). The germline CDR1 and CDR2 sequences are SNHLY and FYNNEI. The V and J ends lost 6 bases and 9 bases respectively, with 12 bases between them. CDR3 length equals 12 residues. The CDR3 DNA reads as TGTGCCAGCAGGACAGACAGAGGTGAGCAGTTCTTC. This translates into CASRTDRGEQFF. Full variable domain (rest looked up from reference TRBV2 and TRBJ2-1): EPEVTQTPSHQVTQMGQEVILRCVPISNHLYFYWYRQILGQKVEFLVSFYNNEISEKSEIFDDQFSVERPDGSNFTLKIRSTKLEDSAMYFCASRTDRGEQFFGPGTRLTVL.

CDR3 nucleotide sequence: TGTGCCAGCAGTTACTCCGACAGGGTCTACGAGCAGTACTTC. This sequence encodes CASSYSDRVYEQYF. The chain links TRBV2 to TRBJ2-7, with 7 bases matching TRBD1. The V segment lost 5 bases and the J segment 3 bases; nucleotides outside the gene matches: 7. There are 14 residues in the CDR3. The germline CDR1 and CDR2 sequences are SNHLY and FYNNEI.

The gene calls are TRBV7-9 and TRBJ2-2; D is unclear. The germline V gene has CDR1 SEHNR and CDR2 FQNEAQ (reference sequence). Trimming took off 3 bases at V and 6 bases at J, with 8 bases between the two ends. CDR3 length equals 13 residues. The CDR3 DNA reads TGTGCCAGCAGCTTTGGAGCAGCCGGGGAGCTGTTTTTT. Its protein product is CASSFGAAGELFF.

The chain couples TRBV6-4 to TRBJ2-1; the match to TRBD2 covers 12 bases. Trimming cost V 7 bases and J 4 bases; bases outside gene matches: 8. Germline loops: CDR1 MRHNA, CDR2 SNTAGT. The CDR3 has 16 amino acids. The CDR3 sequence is CASKETSGRPYNEQFF. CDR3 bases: TGTGCCAGCAAAGAGACTAGCGGGAGACCTTACAATGAGCAGTTCTTC.

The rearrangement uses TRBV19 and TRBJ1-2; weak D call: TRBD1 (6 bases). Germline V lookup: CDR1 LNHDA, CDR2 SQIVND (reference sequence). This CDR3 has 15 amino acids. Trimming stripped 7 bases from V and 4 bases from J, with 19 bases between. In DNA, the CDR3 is TGTGCCAGTACCACCGACGGGGGGCGCGCCTATGGCTACACCTTC. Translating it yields CASTTDGGRAYGYTF. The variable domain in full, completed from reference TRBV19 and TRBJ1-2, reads DGGITQSPKYLFRKEGQNVTLSCEQNLNHDAMYWYRQDPGQGLRLIYYSQIVNDFQKGDIAEGYSVSREKKESFPLTVTSAQKNPTAFYLCASTTDGGRAYGYTFGSGTRLTVV.

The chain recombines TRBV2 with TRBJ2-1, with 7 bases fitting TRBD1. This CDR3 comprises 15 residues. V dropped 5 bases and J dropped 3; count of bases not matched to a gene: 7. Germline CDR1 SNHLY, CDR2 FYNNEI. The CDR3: CASSTGQSNYNEQFF. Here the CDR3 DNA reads TGTGCCAGCAGTACGGGACAGTCGAACTACAATGAGCAGTTCTTC.

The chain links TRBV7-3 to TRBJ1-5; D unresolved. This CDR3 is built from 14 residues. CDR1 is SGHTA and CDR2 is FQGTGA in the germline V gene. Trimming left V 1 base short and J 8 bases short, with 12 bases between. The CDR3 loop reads CASSLRSRSKPQHF. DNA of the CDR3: TGTGCCAGCAGCTTAAGGAGCCGATCAAAGCCCCAGCATTTT.

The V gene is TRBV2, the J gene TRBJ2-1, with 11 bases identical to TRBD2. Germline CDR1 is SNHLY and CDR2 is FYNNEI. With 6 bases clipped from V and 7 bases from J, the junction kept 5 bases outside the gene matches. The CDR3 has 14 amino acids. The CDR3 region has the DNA TGTGCCAGCAGGGGGACTAGCGGAAGAAATGAGCAGTTCTTC. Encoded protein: CASRGTSGRNEQFF.

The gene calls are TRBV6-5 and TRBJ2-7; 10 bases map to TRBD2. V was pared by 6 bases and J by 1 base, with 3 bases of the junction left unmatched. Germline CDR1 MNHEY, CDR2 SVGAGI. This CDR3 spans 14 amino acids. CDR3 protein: CASSATSGSYEQYF. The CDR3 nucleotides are TGTGCCAGCAGCGCGACTAGCGGGTCCTACGAGCAGTACTTC.

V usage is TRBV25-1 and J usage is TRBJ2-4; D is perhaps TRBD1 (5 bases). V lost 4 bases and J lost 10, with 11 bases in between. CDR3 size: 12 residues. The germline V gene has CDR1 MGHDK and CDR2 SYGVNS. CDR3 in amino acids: CASSVGQDIQYF. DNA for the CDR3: TGTGCCAGCAGTGTGGGGCAGGATATTCAGTACTTC.

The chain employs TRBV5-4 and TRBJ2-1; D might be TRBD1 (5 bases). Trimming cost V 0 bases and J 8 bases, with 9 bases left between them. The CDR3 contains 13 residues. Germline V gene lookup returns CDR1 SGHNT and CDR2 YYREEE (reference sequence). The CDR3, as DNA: TGTGCCAGCAGCTTGGTTCAGGGCCATGAGCAGTTCTTC. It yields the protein CASSLVQGHEQFF.

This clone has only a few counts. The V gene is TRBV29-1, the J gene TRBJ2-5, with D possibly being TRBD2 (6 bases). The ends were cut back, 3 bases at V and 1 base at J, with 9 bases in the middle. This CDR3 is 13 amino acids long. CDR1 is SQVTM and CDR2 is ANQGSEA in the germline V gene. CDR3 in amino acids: CSVDGGSQETQYF. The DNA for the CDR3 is TGCAGCGTTGACGGGGGTAGCCAAGAGACCCAGTACTTC.

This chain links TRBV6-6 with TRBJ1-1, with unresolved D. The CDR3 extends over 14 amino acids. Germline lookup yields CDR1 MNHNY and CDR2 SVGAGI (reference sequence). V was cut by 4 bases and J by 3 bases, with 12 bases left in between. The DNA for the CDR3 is TGTGCCAGCAGTTGGGGAGGAGGACACACTGAAGCTTTCTTT. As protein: CASSWGGGHTEAFF.

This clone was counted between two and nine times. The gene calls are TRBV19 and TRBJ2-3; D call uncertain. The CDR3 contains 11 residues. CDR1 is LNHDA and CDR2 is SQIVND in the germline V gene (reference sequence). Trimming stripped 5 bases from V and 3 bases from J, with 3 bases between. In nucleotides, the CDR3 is TGTGCCAGTAGTCTGACAGATACGCAGTATTTT. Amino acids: CASSLTDTQYF.

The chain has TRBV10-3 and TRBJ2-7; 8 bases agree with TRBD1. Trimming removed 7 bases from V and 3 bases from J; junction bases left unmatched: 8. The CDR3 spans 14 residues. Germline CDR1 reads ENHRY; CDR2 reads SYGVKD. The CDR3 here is CAITQGQGSYEQYF. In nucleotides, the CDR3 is TGTGCCATCACCCAAGGACAGGGAAGCTACGAGCAGTACTTC.

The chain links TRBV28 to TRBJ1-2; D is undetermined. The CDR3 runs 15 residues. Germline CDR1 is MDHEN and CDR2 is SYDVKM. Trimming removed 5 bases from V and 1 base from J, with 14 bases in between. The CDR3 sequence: CASSPPLLNNYGYTF. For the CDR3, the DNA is TGTGCCAGCAGTCCCCCTCTTCTTAATAACTATGGCTACACCTTC.